What follows are 3 T cell receptor beta chains derived from one specimen sequenced in a study of Ad26.COV2.S vaccination and SARS-CoV-2 variants. Treatment indicated: around 19 received Ad26.COV2.S at low or high dose, single or two shots; 5 received placebo; per-sample allocation not given. Day 63 after the first injection of vaccine or placebo was the sampling time. Sequencing used immunoSEQ multiplex PCR; TCRdb keeps in-frame clones, though not all of them. The table lists more than 400,000 clones, around 92% of them singletons. The sample consisted of peripheral blood, taken in a trial of Ad26.COV2.S vaccine versus placebo. Receptor source: a person between 18 and 60 years old who received the Ad26.COV2.S COVID-19 vaccine or a placebo.

This chain connects TRBV6-6 to TRBJ1-4, with TRBD1 matching over 9 bases. This CDR3 is built from 14 residues. V was clipped by 6 bases and J by 7 bases; unmatched bases: 6. Looked up from germline, CDR1 is MNHNY and CDR2 is SVGAGI (reference sequence). The DNA of the CDR3 is TGTGCCAGCAGACTACAGGGGGCGGGTGAAAAACTGTTTTTT. This codes for CASRLQGAGEKLFF.

The chain combines TRBV7-2 with TRBJ2-1; no firm D call. The CDR3 covers 14 residues. CDR1 and CDR2 from the germline V gene are SGHTA and FQGNSA. Trimming cost V 1 base and J 8 bases, with 12 bases left between them. The DNA for the CDR3 is TGTGCCAGCAGCTTAGGTCTGGGATCGGATGAGCAGTTCTTC. As protein: CASSLGLGSDEQFF.

This chain joins TRBV6-5 and TRBJ1-1; tentative D call: TRBD1 (5 bases). This CDR3 region has 13 residues. Trimming cost V 7 bases and J 12 bases, with 21 bases left between them. In germline, CDR1 is MNHEY, CDR2 SVGAGI. DNA of the CDR3: TGTGCCAGCAACCGTCCGGGAGGGGCTACATCTTTCTTT. Its translation is CASNRPGGATSFF.